Below, 17 T cell receptor beta chains from the same sample are listed, as sequenced in a study of breast tumors, draining lymph nodes, adjacent tissues. Breast cancer patients provided tissue from their axillary draining lymph nodes. TCRdb re-analysed the multiplex PCR reads in MiXCR, keeping a single row per CDR3 protein. The sample records 200,000 to 300,000 distinct CDR3 sequences, more than 30% being singletons. The sample taken for sequencing was axillary lymph node tissue. The receptors stem from a female donor with breast cancer. Some clones in this sample may be carry-over from other donors' samples.

This clonotype was counted only a few times. The V and J genes are TRBV6-2 or TRBV6-3 and TRBJ2-5; 9 nucleotides match TRBD2. CDR1 and CDR2 from the germline V gene are MNHEY and SVGEGT. The junction had 9 bases not matched to a gene; V was cut back by 6 bases and J by 4 bases. The CDR3 sequence is 15 residues long. The CDR3 here is CASSPFSGRGETQYF. CDR3 in DNA: TGTGCCAGCAGCCCCTTTAGCGGGAGAGGAGAGACCCAGTACTTC.

Ten or more counts support this clonotype. The V gene is TRBV29-1, the J gene TRBJ2-5, with D tentatively TRBD1 (5 bases). V was clipped by 4 bases and J by 5 bases, with 8 bases between them. The CDR3 is 11 residues long. Germline values: CDR1 SQVTM, CDR2 ANQGSEA. The CDR3, as DNA: TGCAGCGTTGCAGGGTTGGAGACCCAGTACTTC. Protein sequence: CSVAGLETQYF.

This sequence joins TRBV12-3 or TRBV12-4 and TRBJ1-1; 9 bases are a match to TRBD1. The length of the CDR3 is 14 residues. Trimming removed 5 bases from V and 10 bases from J; junction bases left unmatched: 11. The CDR3 loop reads CASSPVPGQGLAFF. The CDR3 nucleotides read TGTGCCAGCAGTCCGGTCCCGGGACAGGGACTAGCTTTCTTT.

The chain links TRBV7-9 to TRBJ1-1; D is possibly TRBD1 (5 bases). The CDR3 is made up of 15 amino acids. The germline V gene encodes CDR1 SEHNR and CDR2 FQNEAQ (reference sequence). V was trimmed by 5 bases and J by 1 base, leaving 14 bases between them. CDR3 protein: CASSRDADRNTEAFF. Here the CDR3 DNA reads TGTGCCAGCAGCCGGGACGCCGACAGGAACACTGAAGCTTTCTTT.

The chain joins TRBV14 to TRBJ2-1, with 10 positions matching TRBD2. This CDR3 has 19 residues. Germline V CDR1 and CDR2: SGHDN, FVKESK. V dropped 1 base and J dropped 8; count of bases not matched to a gene: 17. The DNA for the CDR3 is TGTGCCAGCAGCCAAGTTGGAATTGGGACTAGCGTACGGGGCTATGAGCAGTTCTTC. Amino acid sequence: CASSQVGIGTSVRGYEQFF.

As regards this clonotype: The junction does not match germline at one end; this may be a read error. This chain uses TRBV6-6 with TRBJ2-5; maybe TRBD2 (7 bases). The CDR3 has 14 amino acids. The germline V gene has CDR1 MNHNY and CDR2 SVGAGI (reference sequence). CDR3 sequence reads: CTGRTSAEGETRYF. The CDR3 coding sequence is TGTACCGGACGAACTAGCGCGGAGGGGGAGACCCGGTACTTC.

The V and J genes are TRBV10-3 and TRBJ1-1, with a possible D match to TRBD1 (6 bases). This CDR3 region has 13 residues. With 5 bases removed from V and 5 bases from J, the gap between germline ends came to 12 bases. Per germline, CDR1 ENHRY and CDR2 SYGVKD. CDR3 amino acids: CAISRGGGTEAFF. The CDR3 DNA follows: TGTGCCATCAGTCGAGGGGGGGGTACTGAAGCTTTCTTT.

On this clonotype: A much larger clone differs from this one at a single base, so this may be a read error. The gene calls are TRBV4-2 and TRBJ1-5; D not certain. This CDR3 is built from 14 residues. The V end lost 6 bases, the J end lost 0 bases, and 9 bases lay between the germline ends. Germline CDR1 LGHNA, CDR2 YNFKEQ. CDR3 residues: CASSQTISNQPQHF. CDR3 in DNA: TGTGCCAGCAGTCAGACGATTAGCAATCAGCCCCAGCATTTT.

There are a few counts of this clonotype. V is TRBV6-2 or TRBV6-3 and J is TRBJ2-2; 11 bases map to TRBD1. This CDR3 region has 14 residues. The junction had 5 bases not matched to a gene; V was cut back by 7 bases and J by 7 bases. Germline V CDR1 and CDR2: MNHEY, SVGEGT. The CDR3 sequence is CASMDRGRSGELFF. The DNA of the CDR3 is TGTGCCAGCATGGACAGGGGGCGGAGCGGGGAGCTGTTTTTT.

In this sample, this clonotype turned up many times. The V gene is TRBV12-3 or TRBV12-4, the J gene TRBJ2-2, with 13 bases fitting TRBD2. V lost 3 bases and J lost 4; bases outside the gene matches: 2. This CDR3 has 16 amino acids. The CDR3 reads CASSFGTSGITGELFF. The DNA of the CDR3 is TGTGCCAGCAGTTTTGGGACTAGCGGGATCACCGGGGAGCTGTTTTTT.

In its sample, this clonotype was seen many times. The V and J genes are TRBV10-3 and TRBJ2-5, with D tentatively TRBD1 (6 bases). The germline CDR1 and CDR2 sequences are ENHRY and SYGVKD. V was pared by 2 bases and J by 5 bases, with 9 bases between. The CDR3 is 13 residues long. In nucleotides, the CDR3 is TGTGCCATCAGTGAGCCAGGGGCCGAGACCCAGTACTTC. It yields the protein CAISEPGAETQYF.

This clonotype was counted many times. This chain connects TRBV19 to TRBJ1-2; 7 nucleotides agree with TRBD1. V shed 6 bases, J shed 1 base, and the junction held 8 bases outside the gene matches. The CDR3 sequence is 15 residues long. The V gene's germline CDR1 is LNHDA and CDR2 SQIVND (reference sequence). DNA of the CDR3: TGTGCCAGTAGCCGGACAGGAGCTAATAACTATGGCTACACCTTC. Translated: CASSRTGANNYGYTF.

Concerning this clonotype: Since a much larger clone is just one base distant, this may be a read error. This chain links TRBV20-1 with TRBJ2-1; tentative D call: TRBD2 (5 bases). With 6 bases removed from V and 12 bases from J, the gap between germline ends came to 21 bases. The CDR3 is 13 amino acids. Looked up from germline, CDR1 is DFQATT and CDR2 is SNEGSKA (reference sequence). CDR3 nucleotide sequence: TGCAGTGCCCAGACTAATCCCTGGCCTGCGCAGTTCTTC. Residues: CSAQTNPWPAQFF.

About this clonotype itself: Given a much more abundant clone one base away, this may be a read error. J is TRBJ2-5 and V is TRBV9; TRBD2 agrees at 10 bases. CDR3 length: 17 amino acids. Germline V CDR1 and CDR2: SGDLS, YYNGEE. Losses at the gene ends were 0 bases for V and 7 bases for J; bases not matched to a gene: 12. CDR3 in amino acids: CASSVGAGTSVSATQYF. The CDR3 bases are TGTGCCAGCAGCGTAGGTGCCGGGACTAGCGTTTCAGCGACCCAGTACTTC.

Many counts were recorded for this clonotype. The chain carries TRBV5-4 and TRBJ2-5; possible D gene TRBD2, 5 bases. Trimming took 0 bases from V and 5 from J, leaving 11 bases between them. In germline, CDR1 is SGHNT, CDR2 YYREEE (reference sequence). The CDR3 totals 14 residues. The CDR3 region is CASSLAPRRETQYF. CDR3 nucleotides: TGTGCCAGCAGCTTGGCCCCTAGGAGGGAGACCCAGTACTTC.

The sample holds many counts of this clonotype. The chain employs TRBV19 and TRBJ2-3; 8 bases map to TRBD1. With V trimmed by 5 bases and J by 4 bases, 11 bases remained unmatched. The CDR3 has 16 residues. Per the germline V gene, CDR1 is LNHDA and CDR2 is SQIVND (reference sequence). The CDR3, as DNA: TGTGCCAGTAGTCCAACAGGGGGAAATGTTGCAGATACGCAGTATTTT. This encodes CASSPTGGNVADTQYF.

The chain carries TRBV2 and TRBJ1-6; 10 bases align to TRBD1. The germline V gene has CDR1 SNHLY and CDR2 FYNNEI. The CDR3 covers 15 residues. With V trimmed by 8 bases and J by 6 bases, 7 bases remained unmatched. For the CDR3, the DNA is TGTGCCAGCGGGAGACAGGGGGCGGGTAATTCACCCCTCCACTTT. Translated: CASGRQGAGNSPLHF.